This note documents a single T cell receptor (beta chain) sequence. The sample is drawn from a study of control samples from healthy donors and cancer patients. The V gene lost 4 bases and the J gene lost 5 bases, with 9 bases spanning the gap. This CDR3 is 12 amino acids long. Germline-derived CDR1 and CDR2 are SGHRS and YFSETQ. Assay used: immunoSEQ multiplex PCR; TCRdb lists only in-frame clones, some missing. Here the sample spans about 110,000 clones, around 89% being singletons. Sequencing input: blood. The chain links TRBV5-1 to TRBJ1-2; D is unresolved. The origin of this receptor is a woman aged 50 to 60 in good health. The DNA for the CDR3 is TGCGCCAGCAGCGTGGACGCGTATGGCTACACCTTC. Protein product: CASSVDAYGYTF.